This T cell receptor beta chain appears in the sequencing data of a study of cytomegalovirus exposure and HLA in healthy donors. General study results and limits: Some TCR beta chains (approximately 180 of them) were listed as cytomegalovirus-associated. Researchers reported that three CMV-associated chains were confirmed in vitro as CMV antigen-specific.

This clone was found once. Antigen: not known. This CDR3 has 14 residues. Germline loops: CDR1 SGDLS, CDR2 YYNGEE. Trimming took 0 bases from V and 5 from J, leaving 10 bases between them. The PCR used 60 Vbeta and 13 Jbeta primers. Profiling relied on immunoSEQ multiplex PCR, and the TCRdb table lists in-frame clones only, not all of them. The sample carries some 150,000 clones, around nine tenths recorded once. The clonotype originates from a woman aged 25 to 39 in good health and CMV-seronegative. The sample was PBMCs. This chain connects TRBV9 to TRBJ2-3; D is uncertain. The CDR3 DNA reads TGTGCCAGCAGCGTAGGATCAGGCCTAGATACGCAGTATTTT. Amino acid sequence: CASSVGSGLDTQYF.